The rows below give T cell receptor beta chains drawn from one sample of a study of blood T cell repertoires in COVID-19. The assay was immunoSEQ multiplex PCR, and TCRdb's table has in-frame clones only and misses some. The sample has a few hundred thousand clones, over 75% seen once. The sequenced sample consisted of PBMCs or T cells enriched from blood (not recorded which). The receptors were gathered from a woman aged 18-30 years who had recovered from COVID-19. CDR3s include the opening cysteine and the closing phenylalanine or tryptophan. Each record gives: V gene, J gene, D gene, clone size, CDR3 protein, CDR3 DNA. D genes are given only for firm matches. Not all rows give a size; the values are once, few, many and, for expanded clones, a class.

V gene: TRBV30
J gene: TRBJ2-1
D gene: -
clone size: -
CDR3 protein: CAWSFGNEQFF
CDR3 DNA: TGTGCCTGGAGTTTCGGCAATGAGCAGTTCTTC

V gene: TRBV12-3/TRBV12-4
J gene: TRBJ1-1
D gene: TRBD1
clone size: -
CDR3 protein: CASSSRGLGEAFF
CDR3 DNA: TGTGCCAGCAGTTCCAGGGGGCTCGGTGAAGCTTTCTTT

V gene: TRBV12-3/TRBV12-4
J gene: TRBJ1-5
D gene: -
clone size: -
CDR3 protein: CASSTGNQPQHF
CDR3 DNA: TGTGCCAGCAGCACAGGAAATCAGCCCCAGCATTTT

V gene: TRBV19
J gene: TRBJ1-1
D gene: TRBD1
clone size: -
CDR3 protein: CASTVDRGAFF
CDR3 DNA: TGTGCCAGTACCGTGGACAGGGGAGCTTTCTTT

V gene: TRBV4-1
J gene: TRBJ2-3
D gene: -
clone size: -
CDR3 protein: CASSQRSGSTDTQYF
CDR3 DNA: TGCGCCAGCAGCCAGCGGAGCGGGAGCACAGATACGCAGTATTTT

V gene: TRBV7-2
J gene: TRBJ2-5
D gene: -
clone size: -
CDR3 protein: CASSPGSRGETQYF
CDR3 DNA: TGTGCCAGCAGCCCCGGCTCGCGAGGGGAGACCCAGTACTTC

V gene: TRBV9
J gene: TRBJ1-4
D gene: -
clone size: once
CDR3 protein: CASSVRTGEKLFF
CDR3 DNA: TGTGCCAGCAGCGTTCGGACGGGGGAAAAACTGTTTTTT

V gene: TRBV9
J gene: TRBJ1-5
D gene: -
clone size: -
CDR3 protein: CASSVGGLPGQPQHF
CDR3 DNA: TGTGCCAGCAGCGTAGGAGGGCTACCGGGTCAGCCCCAGCATTTT

V gene: TRBV27
J gene: TRBJ2-5
D gene: TRBD1
clone size: -
CDR3 protein: CASSSGDRGETQYF
CDR3 DNA: TGTGCCAGCAGTTCAGGGGACAGGGGTGAGACCCAGTACTTC

V gene: TRBV18
J gene: TRBJ1-1
D gene: -
clone size: -
CDR3 protein: CASSRGQTGDTEAFF
CDR3 DNA: TGTGCCAGCTCACGCGGACAGACGGGCGACACTGAAGCTTTCTTT

V gene: TRBV6-5
J gene: TRBJ1-6
D gene: -
clone size: -
CDR3 protein: CASSPWEYNSPLHF
CDR3 DNA: TGTGCCAGCAGTCCTTGGGAGTATAATTCACCCCTCCACTTT

V gene: TRBV6-4
J gene: TRBJ2-2
D gene: TRBD1
clone size: few
CDR3 protein: CASSRGGEVGELFF
CDR3 DNA: TGTGCCAGCAGTAGAGGGGGCGAGGTCGGGGAGCTGTTTTTT

V gene: TRBV9
J gene: TRBJ2-3
D gene: -
clone size: -
CDR3 protein: CASSASQRGSPTDTQYF
CDR3 DNA: TGTGCCAGCAGCGCTAGCCAACGGGGGAGTCCCACAGATACGCAGTATTTT

V gene: TRBV11-2
J gene: TRBJ1-2
D gene: TRBD1
clone size: -
CDR3 protein: CASSSRQGSSYGYTF
CDR3 DNA: TGTGCCAGCAGCTCCCGACAGGGTTCGAGCTATGGCTACACCTTC

V gene: TRBV6-5
J gene: TRBJ1-1
D gene: -
clone size: -
CDR3 protein: CASSFTANTEAFF
CDR3 DNA: TGTGCCAGCAGCTTTACAGCGAACACTGAAGCTTTCTTT

V gene: TRBV10-3
J gene: TRBJ2-3
D gene: TRBD2
clone size: -
CDR3 protein: CAINGLAGMNTQYF
CDR3 DNA: TGTGCCATCAATGGACTAGCGGGGATGAATACGCAGTATTTT

V gene: TRBV24-1
J gene: TRBJ2-2
D gene: TRBD1
clone size: many
CDR3 protein: CATRAGGQGGYTGELFF
CDR3 DNA: TGTGCCACCCGCGCTGGGGGACAGGGGGGCTACACCGGGGAGCTGTTTTTT

V gene: TRBV7-2
J gene: TRBJ1-3
D gene: -
clone size: few
CDR3 protein: CASSLQYSSGNTIYF
CDR3 DNA: TGTGCCAGCAGCTTACAATACAGTTCTGGAAACACCATATATTTT

V gene: TRBV7-8
J gene: TRBJ1-3
D gene: -
clone size: -
CDR3 protein: CASSPGGLEISGNTIYF
CDR3 DNA: TGTGCCAGCAGCCCGGGGGGGTTAGAAATCTCTGGAAACACCATATATTTT

V gene: TRBV10-1
J gene: TRBJ1-1
D gene: -
clone size: -
CDR3 protein: CASSDPGNTEAFF
CDR3 DNA: TGCGCCAGCAGTGACCCCGGGAACACTGAAGCTTTCTTT

V gene: TRBV29-1
J gene: TRBJ1-6
D gene: TRBD1
clone size: -
CDR3 protein: CSAKLGTANSPLHF
CDR3 DNA: TGCAGCGCGAAACTTGGGACAGCCAATTCACCCCTCCACTTT

V gene: TRBV6-5
J gene: TRBJ2-7
D gene: TRBD2
clone size: -
CDR3 protein: CASGHPERGPYEQYF
CDR3 DNA: TGTGCCAGCGGGCACCCCGAGCGGGGGCCCTACGAGCAGTACTTC

V gene: TRBV3-1/TRBV3-2
J gene: TRBJ1-2
D gene: -
clone size: -
CDR3 protein: CASSLTGALGKGYGYTF
CDR3 DNA: TGTGCCAGCAGCCTTACTGGGGCCCTTGGAAAGGGCTATGGCTACACCTTC

V gene: TRBV28
J gene: TRBJ1-6
D gene: -
clone size: -
CDR3 protein: CASGGSPLHF
CDR3 DNA: TGTGCCTCGGGGGGGTCACCCCTCCACTTT

V gene: TRBV6-6
J gene: TRBJ2-7
D gene: -
clone size: -
CDR3 protein: CASTAWGSSSYEQYF
CDR3 DNA: TGTGCCAGCACCGCATGGGGCTCCAGCTCCTACGAGCAGTACTTC

V gene: TRBV2
J gene: TRBJ2-7
D gene: -
clone size: few
CDR3 protein: CASSTTGINEQYF
CDR3 DNA: TGTGCCAGCAGCACCACAGGGATTAACGAGCAGTACTTC

V gene: TRBV12-3/TRBV12-4
J gene: TRBJ1-2
D gene: TRBD1
clone size: -
CDR3 protein: CASSQIQGNGYTF
CDR3 DNA: TGTGCCAGCAGCCAAATACAGGGGAACGGCTACACCTTC

V gene: TRBV5-1
J gene: TRBJ2-1
D gene: TRBD1
clone size: -
CDR3 protein: CASSHRTGLDYNEQFF
CDR3 DNA: TGCGCCAGCAGCCATCGGACAGGGTTGGACTACAATGAGCAGTTCTTC

V gene: TRBV10-3
J gene: TRBJ1-5
D gene: TRBD1
clone size: -
CDR3 protein: CAIRAGQGDQPQHF
CDR3 DNA: TGTGCCATCAGAGCCGGACAGGGGGACCAGCCCCAGCATTTT

V gene: TRBV20-1
J gene: TRBJ1-1
D gene: -
clone size: -
CDR3 protein: CSASPLGGYTEAFF
CDR3 DNA: TGCAGTGCTAGTCCCTTGGGGGGATACACTGAAGCTTTCTTT

V gene: TRBV7-2
J gene: TRBJ2-2
D gene: TRBD2
clone size: -
CDR3 protein: CASSPVAGSNTGELFF
CDR3 DNA: TGTGCCAGCAGCCCTGTAGCGGGCTCGAACACCGGGGAGCTGTTTTTT

V gene: TRBV9
J gene: TRBJ2-7
D gene: TRBD2
clone size: -
CDR3 protein: CASSVASGLAAYEQYF
CDR3 DNA: TGTGCCAGCAGCGTAGCCTCAGGACTAGCGGCCTACGAGCAGTACTTC

V gene: TRBV29-1
J gene: TRBJ1-2
D gene: -
clone size: -
CDR3 protein: CSVDGGTDYGYTF
CDR3 DNA: TGCAGCGTTGATGGGGGGACGGACTATGGCTACACCTTC

V gene: TRBV2
J gene: TRBJ2-7
D gene: TRBD2
clone size: -
CDR3 protein: CASTSGGGKSYEQYF
CDR3 DNA: TGTGCCAGCACCAGCGGGGGGGGGAAATCGTACGAGCAGTACTTC

V gene: TRBV4-2
J gene: TRBJ1-6
D gene: -
clone size: -
CDR3 protein: CASSQDQGSYNSPLHF
CDR3 DNA: TGTGCCAGCAGCCAAGATCAGGGCTCCTATAATTCACCCCTCCACTTT

V gene: TRBV27
J gene: TRBJ1-2
D gene: -
clone size: -
CDR3 protein: CASSPVGAAGYTF
CDR3 DNA: TGTGCCAGCAGTCCGGTGGGGGCGGCTGGCTACACCTTC

V gene: TRBV7-9
J gene: TRBJ1-2
D gene: TRBD1
clone size: -
CDR3 protein: CASSSRQGWDYGYTF
CDR3 DNA: TGTGCCAGCAGCTCAAGACAGGGGTGGGACTATGGCTACACCTTC